Reported below is one T cell receptor (beta chain). Its antigen is currently unknown. The second PCR ran about 6 to 12 cycles with a sample-barcoded 5' primer and J-beta primers. TCRdb ran MiXCR on the 5' RACE reads and lists one entry per CDR3 protein. Of 1.5 million to 2 million distinct CDR3 sequences in the sample, 49% were seen once. Looked up from germline, CDR1 is SEHNR and CDR2 is FQNEAQ (reference sequence). The trim removed 4 bases at V and 13 bases at J, leaving 12 bases unmatched. The CDR3 runs to 14 residues. These data belong to a study of blood T cells in healthy people across ages. Study-wide results and caveats: Among long-lived donors, naive CD4+ cells were more numerous and diversity higher than in aged donors.

The sample was blood. This receptor was taken from a woman between 40 and 50 years old in good health. The chain links TRBV7-9 to TRBJ2-5, with 10 bases that match TRBD2. The CDR3 sequence is CASSSGTSGVVRYF. The CDR3 nucleotides read TGTGCCAGCAGCTCCGGTACTAGCGGGGTTGTTCGGTACTTC.